Below, one T cell receptor beta chain is given with its context. This entry belongs to a study of blood T cell repertoires in COVID-19. Per the study methods: Reference gene primer amplification yielded estimated nucleated cell counts. Using immunoSEQ multiplex PCR, the repertoire was profiled, and TCRdb retains in-frame clones only, with some absent. For V, J and clone size, that table is used; D and trimming come from the DNA. The table shows a few hundred thousand clones, with 84% occurring only once. This CDR3 region has 11 residues. Germline V CDR1 and CDR2: KGHDR, SFDVKD. Trimming cost V 4 bases and J 6 bases, with 5 bases left between them.

The TCR originated in a woman aged 40 to 55 who had recovered from COVID-19. What was sequenced was PBMCs or T cells enriched from blood (not recorded which). The rearrangement uses TRBV24-1 and TRBJ1-2; D not certain. The chain's CDR3 is CATSEGDGYTF. In DNA, the CDR3 is TGTGCCACCAGTGAGGGAGATGGCTACACCTTC.